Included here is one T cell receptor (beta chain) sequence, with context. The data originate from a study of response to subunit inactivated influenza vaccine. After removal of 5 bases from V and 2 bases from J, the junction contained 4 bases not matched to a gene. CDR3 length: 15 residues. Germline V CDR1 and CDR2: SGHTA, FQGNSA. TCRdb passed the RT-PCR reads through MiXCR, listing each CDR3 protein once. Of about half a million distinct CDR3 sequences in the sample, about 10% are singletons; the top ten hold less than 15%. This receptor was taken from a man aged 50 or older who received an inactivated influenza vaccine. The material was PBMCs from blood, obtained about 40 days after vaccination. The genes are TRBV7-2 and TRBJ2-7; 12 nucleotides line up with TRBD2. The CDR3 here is CASSTRTSGAYEQYF. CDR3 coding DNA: TGTGCCAGCAGCACCCGGACTAGCGGGGCCTACGAGCAGTACTTC.